A single sample gave rise to the 3 T cell receptor beta chains below, sequenced in a study of read filtering for tumor transcriptome and immune sequencing. From roughly 390 ng of RNA, a library with molecular barcoded alpha/delta and beta/gamma adaptors was made. TCRdb processed the reads anew with MiXCR; each CDR3 protein has one entry. In the table there are 75,000 to 95,000 distinct CDR3 sequences, 9% to 15% of which are singletons. Material for sequencing was a population of CD138-negative cells sorted from bone marrow. These receptors all stem from a donor aged 40 or older with multiple myeloma.

This clonotype was recorded many times. This chain links TRBV20-1 with TRBJ2-7; the D gene is possibly TRBD2 (6 bases). There are 15 residues in the CDR3. Germline V gene sequence: CDR1 DFQATT, CDR2 SNEGSKA (reference sequence). Trimming stripped 3 bases from V and 2 bases from J, with 17 bases between. DNA for the CDR3: TGCAGTGCTAGTCTTTCCGGGAGTATAGCCTACGAGCAGTACTTC. This sequence encodes CSASLSGSIAYEQYF.

Ten or more counts support this clonotype. The chain combines TRBV6-5 with TRBJ2-2, with a possible D match to TRBD1 (6 bases). CDR3 length equals 14 residues. CDR1 MNHEY and CDR2 SVGAGI come from the germline V gene. Trimming shortened V by 4 bases and J by 6 bases, and 12 bases separated the two germline ends. CDR3: CASSWGPVSGELFF. The CDR3 DNA sequence: TGTGCCAGCAGTTGGGGGCCGGTGTCCGGGGAGCTGTTTTTT.

This clonotype has a count of ten or more. The chain joins TRBV20-1 to TRBJ1-4; D call uncertain. This CDR3 has 14 residues. Germline V CDR1 and CDR2: DFQATT, SNEGSKA (reference sequence). V lost 5 bases, J lost 3 bases, and 13 bases lay in between. CDR3 region: CSALTPRANEKLFF. In DNA, the CDR3 is TGCAGTGCTCTCACTCCGCGAGCTAATGAAAAACTGTTTTTT.